The 11 T cell receptor beta chains in this list originate from one sample, sequenced in a study of T cell responses to AZD1222 COVID-19 vaccine. Generated by immunoSEQ multiplex PCR, the TCRdb table keeps only in-frame clones and is missing some. The repertoire has around 190,000 clones, around 90% of them found once; the top ten carry 0.49%. The material sequenced was peripheral blood, taken on day 0 of AZD1222 vaccination. The origin of the receptors is an adult in good health.

CDR3 protein: CASSFRQQETQYF. CDR3 DNA: TGTGCCAGCAGTTTTAGACAGCAAGAGACCCAGTACTTC. This chain connects TRBV12-3 or TRBV12-4 to TRBJ2-5; D is perhaps TRBD1 (5 bases). This CDR3 is built from 13 residues. V lost 3 bases to trimming and J lost 2 bases, with 7 bases between them.

The chain uses TRBV5-6 and TRBJ1-5; D ambiguous. V lost 4 bases to trimming and J lost 5 bases, with 19 bases between them. Germline V lookup: CDR1 SGHDT, CDR2 YYEEEE. CDR3 length: 16 amino acids. This CDR3 is CASSRRGLAGDQPQHF. CDR3 coding DNA: TGTGCCAGCAGCCGCCGGGGTCTAGCTGGGGATCAGCCCCAGCATTTT.

V is TRBV29-1 and J is TRBJ1-3, with D hard to call. Germline V gene data show CDR1 as SQVTM and CDR2 as ANQGSEA. Trimming pared 6 bases from V and 7 bases from J, leaving 22 bases between. The CDR3 runs 15 residues. The CDR3 reads CSVGRSGSKVNTIYF. For the CDR3, the DNA is TGCAGCGTAGGGCGGTCGGGTTCGAAGGTGAACACCATATATTTT.

V usage is TRBV3-1 (or the pseudogene TRBV3-2) and J usage is TRBJ2-2, with D tentatively TRBD2 (7 bases). Germline V lookup: CDR1 LGHDT, CDR2 YNNKEL (reference sequence). The CDR3 has 13 amino acids. V lost 3 bases, J lost 8 bases, and 10 bases lay in between. This CDR3 is CASSQGGPGELFF. The CDR3 nucleotides read TGTGCCAGCAGCCAGGGGGGGCCTGGGGAGCTGTTTTTT.

Only one count was recorded for this clone. The chain joins TRBV6-2 or TRBV6-3 to TRBJ1-1; no clear D. The CDR3 has 12 residues. The germline V gene has CDR1 MNHEY and CDR2 SVGEGT. The V end lost 2 bases, the J end lost 5 bases, and 6 bases lay between the germline ends. CDR3 sequence: CASSYVGTEAFF. The CDR3 bases are TGTGCCAGCAGTTACGTGGGAACTGAAGCTTTCTTT.

The chain has TRBV5-1 and TRBJ2-3; D not resolved. The ends were cut back, 4 bases at V and 0 bases at J, with 12 bases in the middle. Per the germline V gene, CDR1 is SGHRS and CDR2 is YFSETQ. The CDR3 is 15 amino acids. Here the CDR3 reads CASSVTPFSTDTQYF. CDR3 DNA: TGCGCCAGCAGCGTCACACCATTCAGCACAGATACGCAGTATTTT.

This clone was picked up a small number of times. The chain is built from TRBV7-3 and TRBJ1-1; the D is unclear. CDR1 SGHTA and CDR2 FQGTGA come from the germline V gene. The CDR3 loop spans 15 amino acids. V was pared by 1 base and J by 3 bases, with 12 bases between. The CDR3 sequence is CASSLRISKDTEAFF. CDR3 nucleotide sequence: TGTGCCAGCAGCTTAAGGATTTCTAAGGACACTGAAGCTTTCTTT.

The chain is built from TRBV7-8 and TRBJ2-7, with 8 bases identical to TRBD1. CDR3 size: 15 residues. The V segment lost 0 bases and the J segment 4 bases; nucleotides outside the gene matches: 5. Per germline, CDR1 SGHVS and CDR2 FQNEAQ. The CDR3 region has the DNA TGTGCCAGCAGCTTAGCCCGGACAGGGAGGTACGAGCAGTACTTC. Translated, it gives CASSLARTGRYEQYF.

This chain links TRBV28 with TRBJ2-5, with D perhaps matching TRBD2 (7 bases). CDR3 size: 14 residues. CDR1 is MDHEN, CDR2 SYDVKM, per germline. Trimming shortened V by 6 bases and J by 5 bases, and 16 bases separated the two germline ends. CDR3 bases: TGTGCCAGCAGGTTGGGGGGGCGCGTTGAGACCCAGTACTTC. Translation gives CASRLGGRVETQYF.

This clone is a singleton in its sample. The rearrangement joins TRBV28 to TRBJ1-2; D is perhaps TRBD1 (5 bases). There are 12 residues in the CDR3. CDR1 MDHEN and CDR2 SYDVKM come from the germline V gene. The V gene lost 4 bases and the J gene lost 8 bases, with 11 bases spanning the gap. The CDR3 reads CASSSGGQGYTF. The CDR3 DNA follows: TGTGCCAGCAGTTCCGGGGGTCAGGGCTACACCTTC.

The chain combines TRBV18 with TRBJ1-1; perhaps TRBD1 as D (6 bases). The CDR3 has 15 amino acids. Trimming cost V 2 bases and J 3 bases, with 13 bases left between them. Germline CDR1 reads KGHSH; CDR2 reads LQKENI. The CDR3 nucleotides read TGTGCCAGCTCACCAAGTGCGGGGGCGGACACTGAAGCTTTCTTT. Translated: CASSPSAGADTEAFF.